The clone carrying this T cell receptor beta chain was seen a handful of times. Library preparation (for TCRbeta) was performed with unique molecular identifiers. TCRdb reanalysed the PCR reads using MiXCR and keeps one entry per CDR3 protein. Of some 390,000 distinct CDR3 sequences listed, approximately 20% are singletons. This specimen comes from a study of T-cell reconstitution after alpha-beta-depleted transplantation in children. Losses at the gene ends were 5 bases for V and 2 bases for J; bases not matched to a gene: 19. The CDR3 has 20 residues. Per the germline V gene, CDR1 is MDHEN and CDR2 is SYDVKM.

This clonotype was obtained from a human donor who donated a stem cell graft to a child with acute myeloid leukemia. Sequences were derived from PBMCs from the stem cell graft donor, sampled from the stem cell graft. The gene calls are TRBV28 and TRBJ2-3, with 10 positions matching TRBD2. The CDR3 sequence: CASSGELAGIPNLLTDTQYF. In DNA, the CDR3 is TGTGCCAGCAGTGGGGAACTAGCGGGGATCCCTAACCTACTCACAGATACGCAGTATTTT. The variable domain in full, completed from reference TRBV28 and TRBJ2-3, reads DVKVTQSSRYLVKRTGEKVFLECVQDMDHENMFWYRQDPGLGLRLIYFSYDVKMKEKGDIPEGYSVSREKKERFSLILESASTNQTSMYLCASSGELAGIPNLLTDTQYFGPGTRLTVL.